This is a list of T cell receptor beta chains from one sample in a study of T cell responses to AZD1222 COVID-19 vaccine. TCRdb's table, derived via immunoSEQ multiplex PCR, lists solely in-frame clones and lacks some. The sample lists roughly 130,000 clones, about 90% occurring once. This specimen was peripheral blood, taken 28 days after the second dose of the MenACWY control vaccine. The receptors were gathered from an adult who received the MenACWY meningococcal vaccine as a control. The CDR3 runs from the conserved cysteine through the conserved F or W. Size values are once, few and many counts, or a class for expanded clones, and some rows have none.

V gene,CDR3 length,clone size,J gene,CDR3 protein
TRBV7-2,14,NA,TRBJ2-3,CASSSDGLEGTQYF
TRBV27,13,NA,TRBJ2-7,CASPLTGEDEQYF
TRBV7-3,17,NA,TRBJ2-1,CASSLSGLTSRYNEQFF
TRBV6-5,15,NA,TRBJ1-3,CASTGTGSSGNTIYF
TRBV19,14,NA,TRBJ1-1,CASSIRQANTEAFF
TRBV18,15,NA,TRBJ1-1,CASSLYGQGNTEAFF
TRBV15,13,NA,TRBJ2-1,CATSAQGVDEQFF
TRBV19,17,NA,TRBJ2-1,CASSDPEAGRNYNEQFF
TRBV7-9,16,NA,TRBJ2-2,CASSNSDRGKAGELFF
TRBV18,13,NA,TRBJ2-7,CASSLREGYEQYF
TRBV29-1,12,NA,TRBJ2-7,CSVEDGPYEQYF
TRBV30,16,NA,TRBJ2-5,CAWSSGVVGARETQYF
TRBV6-2/TRBV6-3,12,NA,TRBJ1-6,CASSLRNSPLHF
TRBV6-5,14,NA,TRBJ2-7,CASREGAGPYEQYF
TRBV19,16,NA,TRBJ1-5,CASTLAPGTGIQPQHF
TRBV28,16,NA,TRBJ1-5,CASSLWTQGGNQPQHF
TRBV27,12,once,TRBJ1-6,CASSLGYSPLHF